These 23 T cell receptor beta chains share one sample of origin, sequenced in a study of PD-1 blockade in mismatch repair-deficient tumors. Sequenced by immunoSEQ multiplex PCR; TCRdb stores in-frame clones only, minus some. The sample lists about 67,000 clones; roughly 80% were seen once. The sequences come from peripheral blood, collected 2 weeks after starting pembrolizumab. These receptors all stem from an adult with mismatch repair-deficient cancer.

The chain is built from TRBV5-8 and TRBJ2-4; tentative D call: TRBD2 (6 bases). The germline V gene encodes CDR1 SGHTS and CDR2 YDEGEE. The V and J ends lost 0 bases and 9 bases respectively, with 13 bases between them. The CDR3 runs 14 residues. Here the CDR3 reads CASSLGAGSGIQYF. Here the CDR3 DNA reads TGTGCCAGCAGCTTGGGGGCGGGGTCCGGCATTCAGTACTTC.

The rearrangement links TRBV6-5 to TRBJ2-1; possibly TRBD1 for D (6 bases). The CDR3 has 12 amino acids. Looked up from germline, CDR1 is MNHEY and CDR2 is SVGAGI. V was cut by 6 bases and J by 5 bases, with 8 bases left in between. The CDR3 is CASSDRNNEQFF. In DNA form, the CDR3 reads TGTGCCAGCAGCGACAGGAACAATGAGCAGTTCTTC.

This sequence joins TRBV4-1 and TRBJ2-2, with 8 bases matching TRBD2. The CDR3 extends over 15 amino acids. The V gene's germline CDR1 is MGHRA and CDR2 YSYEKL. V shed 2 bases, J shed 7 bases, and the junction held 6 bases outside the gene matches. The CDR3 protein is CASSQTAGVIGELFF. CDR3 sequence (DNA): TGCGCCAGCAGCCAAACAGCGGGAGTCATCGGGGAGCTGTTTTTT.

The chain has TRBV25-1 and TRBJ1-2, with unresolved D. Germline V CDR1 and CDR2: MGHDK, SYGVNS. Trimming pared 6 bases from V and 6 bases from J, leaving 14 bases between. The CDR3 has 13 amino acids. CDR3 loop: CASRSGFGDGYTF. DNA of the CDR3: TGTGCCAGCAGGTCGGGCTTCGGGGATGGCTACACCTTC.

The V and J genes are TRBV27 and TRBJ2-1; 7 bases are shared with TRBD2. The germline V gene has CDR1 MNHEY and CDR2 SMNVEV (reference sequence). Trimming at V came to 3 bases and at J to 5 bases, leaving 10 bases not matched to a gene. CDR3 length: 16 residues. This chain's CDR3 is CASSFEFRGSNNEQFF. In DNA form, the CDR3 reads TGTGCCAGCAGTTTCGAATTTCGCGGGAGTAACAATGAGCAGTTCTTC.

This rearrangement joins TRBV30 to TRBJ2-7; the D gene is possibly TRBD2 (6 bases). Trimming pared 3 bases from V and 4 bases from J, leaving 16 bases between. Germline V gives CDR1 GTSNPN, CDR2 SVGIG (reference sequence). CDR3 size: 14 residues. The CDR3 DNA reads TGTGCCTGGAGCGATTGGGACTTATCATACGAGCAGTACTTC. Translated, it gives CAWSDWDLSYEQYF. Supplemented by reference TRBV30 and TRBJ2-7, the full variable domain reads SQTIHQWPATLVQPVGSPLSLECTVEGTSNPNLYWYRQAAGRGLQLLFYSVGIGQISSEVPQNLSASRPQDRQFILSSKKLLLSDSGFYLCAWSDWDLSYEQYFGPGTRLTVT.

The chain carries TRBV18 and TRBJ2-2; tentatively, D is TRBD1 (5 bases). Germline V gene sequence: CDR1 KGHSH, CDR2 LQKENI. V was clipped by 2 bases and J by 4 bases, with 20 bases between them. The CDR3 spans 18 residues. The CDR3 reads CASSPREGVAVSTGELFF. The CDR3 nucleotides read TGTGCCAGCTCACCAAGAGAAGGGGTTGCCGTGAGCACCGGGGAGCTGTTTTTT.

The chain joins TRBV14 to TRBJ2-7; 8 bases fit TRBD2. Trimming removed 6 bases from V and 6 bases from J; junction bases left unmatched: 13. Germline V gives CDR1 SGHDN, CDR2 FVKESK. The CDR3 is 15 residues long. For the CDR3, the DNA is TGTGCCAGCAGTCGCCCGGGCGGGAGGCGTTCCGAGCAGTACTTC. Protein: CASSRPGGRRSEQYF.

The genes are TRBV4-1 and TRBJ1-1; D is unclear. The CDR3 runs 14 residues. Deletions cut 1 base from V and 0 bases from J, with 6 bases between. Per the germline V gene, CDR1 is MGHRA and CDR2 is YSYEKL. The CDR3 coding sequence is TGCGCCAGCAGCCAAGTTGGGTTGAACACTGAAGCTTTCTTT. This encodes CASSQVGLNTEAFF.

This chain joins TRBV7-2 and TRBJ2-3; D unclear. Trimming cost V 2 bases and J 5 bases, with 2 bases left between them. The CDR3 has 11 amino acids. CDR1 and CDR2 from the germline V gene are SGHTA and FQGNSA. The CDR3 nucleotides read TGTGCCAGCAGCTTACTAGATACGCAGTATTTT. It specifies CASSLLDTQYF.

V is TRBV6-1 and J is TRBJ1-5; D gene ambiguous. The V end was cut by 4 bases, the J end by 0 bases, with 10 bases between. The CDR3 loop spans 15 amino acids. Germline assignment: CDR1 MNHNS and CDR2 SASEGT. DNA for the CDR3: TGTGCCAGCAGTGTTTATGGTATTAGCAATCAGCCCCAGCATTTT. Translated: CASSVYGISNQPQHF.

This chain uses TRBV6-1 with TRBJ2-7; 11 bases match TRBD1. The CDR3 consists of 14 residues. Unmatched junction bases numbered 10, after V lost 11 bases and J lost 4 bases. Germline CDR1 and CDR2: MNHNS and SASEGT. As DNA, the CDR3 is TGTGCCTGCACCCAAGGACAGGGGGCTTACGAGCAGTACTTC. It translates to CACTQGQGAYEQYF.

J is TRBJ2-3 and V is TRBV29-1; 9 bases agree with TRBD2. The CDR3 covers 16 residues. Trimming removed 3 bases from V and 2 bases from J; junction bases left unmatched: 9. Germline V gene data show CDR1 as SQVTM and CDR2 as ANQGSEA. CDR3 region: CSVEIGLAGTTDTQYF. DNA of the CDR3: TGCAGCGTTGAGATTGGGCTAGCGGGAACCACAGATACGCAGTATTTT.

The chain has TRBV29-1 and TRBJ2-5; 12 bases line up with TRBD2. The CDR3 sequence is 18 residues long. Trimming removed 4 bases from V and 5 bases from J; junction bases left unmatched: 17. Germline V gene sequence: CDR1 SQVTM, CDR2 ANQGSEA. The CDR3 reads CSVAKGLAGKSLLETQYF. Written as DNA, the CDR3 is TGCAGCGTTGCCAAGGGACTAGCGGGCAAGAGTTTGTTGGAGACCCAGTACTTC.

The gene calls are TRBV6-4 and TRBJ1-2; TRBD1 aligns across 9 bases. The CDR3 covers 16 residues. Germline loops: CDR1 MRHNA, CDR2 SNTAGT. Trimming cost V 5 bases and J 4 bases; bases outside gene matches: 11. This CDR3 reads CASSPHGQGSFYGYTF. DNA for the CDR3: TGTGCCAGCAGTCCACACGGACAGGGGAGTTTCTATGGCTACACCTTC.

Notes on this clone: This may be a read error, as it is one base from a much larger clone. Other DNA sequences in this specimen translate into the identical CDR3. The CDR3 spells CASSPSGGTGSYEQYF. The CDR3 nucleotides are TGTGCCAGCAGCCCAAGTGGGGGCACAGGGTCTTACGAGCAGTACTTC. The gene calls are TRBV9 and TRBJ2-7, with D possibly TRBD1 on 6 matching bases. This CDR3 spans 16 amino acids. From germline, CDR1 is SGDLS and CDR2 YYNGEE. The ends were cut back, 4 bases at V and 4 bases at J, with 21 bases in the middle.

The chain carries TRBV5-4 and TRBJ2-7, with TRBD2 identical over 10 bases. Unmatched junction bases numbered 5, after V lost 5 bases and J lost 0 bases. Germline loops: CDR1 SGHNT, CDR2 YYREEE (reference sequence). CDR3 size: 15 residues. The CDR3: CASRAGTSVSYEQYF. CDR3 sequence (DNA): TGTGCCAGCAGGGCCGGGACTAGCGTCTCCTACGAGCAGTACTTC. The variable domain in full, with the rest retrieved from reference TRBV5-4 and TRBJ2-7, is ETGVTQSPTHLIKTRGQQVTLRCSSQSGHNTVSWYQQALGQGPQFIFQYYREEENGRGNFPPRFSGLQFPNYSSELNVNALELDDSALYLCASRAGTSVSYEQYFGPGTRLTVT.

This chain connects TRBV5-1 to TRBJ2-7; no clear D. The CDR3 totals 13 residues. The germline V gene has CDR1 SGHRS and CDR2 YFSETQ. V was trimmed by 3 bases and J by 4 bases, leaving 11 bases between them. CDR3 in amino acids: CASSSQDGYEQYF. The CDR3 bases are TGCGCCAGCAGCTCCCAGGACGGTTACGAGCAGTACTTC.

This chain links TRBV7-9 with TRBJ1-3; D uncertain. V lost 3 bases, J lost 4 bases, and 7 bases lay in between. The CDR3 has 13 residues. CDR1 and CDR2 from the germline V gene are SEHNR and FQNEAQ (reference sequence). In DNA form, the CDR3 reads TGTGCCAGCAGCTTCATTCAGGGAAACACCATATATTTT. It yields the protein CASSFIQGNTIYF. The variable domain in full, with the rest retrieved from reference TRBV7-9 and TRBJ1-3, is DTGVSQNPRHKITKRGQNVTFRCDPISEHNRLYWYRQTLGQGPEFLTYFQNEAQLEKSRLLSDRFSAERPKGSFSTLEIQRTEQGDSAMYLCASSFIQGNTIYFGEGSWLTVV.

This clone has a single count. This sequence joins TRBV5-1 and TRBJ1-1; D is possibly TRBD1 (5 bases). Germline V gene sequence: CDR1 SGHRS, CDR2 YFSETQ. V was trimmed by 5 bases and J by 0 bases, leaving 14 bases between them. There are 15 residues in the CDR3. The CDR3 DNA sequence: TGCGCCAGCAGTTCGGGGGACGTCATGAACACTGAAGCTTTCTTT. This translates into CASSSGDVMNTEAFF.

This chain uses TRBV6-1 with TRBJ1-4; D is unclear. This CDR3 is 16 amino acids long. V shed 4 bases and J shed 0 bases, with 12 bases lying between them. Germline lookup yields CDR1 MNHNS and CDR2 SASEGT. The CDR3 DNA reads TGTGCCAGCAGTGGACCCCGGGGAGCAACTAATGAAAAACTGTTTTTT. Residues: CASSGPRGATNEKLFF.

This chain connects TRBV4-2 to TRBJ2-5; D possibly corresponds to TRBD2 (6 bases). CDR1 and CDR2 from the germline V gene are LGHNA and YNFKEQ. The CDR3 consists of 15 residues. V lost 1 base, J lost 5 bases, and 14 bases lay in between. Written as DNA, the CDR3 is TGTGCCAGCAGCCAAGGGGGACTGGCCTCGGAGACCCAGTACTTC. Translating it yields CASSQGGLASETQYF.

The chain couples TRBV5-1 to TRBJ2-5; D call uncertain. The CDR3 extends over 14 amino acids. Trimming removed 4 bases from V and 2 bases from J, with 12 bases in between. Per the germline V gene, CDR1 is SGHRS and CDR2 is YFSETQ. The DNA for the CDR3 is TGCGCCAGCAGCCCCCCCCTGACACAAGAGACCCAGTACTTC. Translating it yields CASSPPLTQETQYF.